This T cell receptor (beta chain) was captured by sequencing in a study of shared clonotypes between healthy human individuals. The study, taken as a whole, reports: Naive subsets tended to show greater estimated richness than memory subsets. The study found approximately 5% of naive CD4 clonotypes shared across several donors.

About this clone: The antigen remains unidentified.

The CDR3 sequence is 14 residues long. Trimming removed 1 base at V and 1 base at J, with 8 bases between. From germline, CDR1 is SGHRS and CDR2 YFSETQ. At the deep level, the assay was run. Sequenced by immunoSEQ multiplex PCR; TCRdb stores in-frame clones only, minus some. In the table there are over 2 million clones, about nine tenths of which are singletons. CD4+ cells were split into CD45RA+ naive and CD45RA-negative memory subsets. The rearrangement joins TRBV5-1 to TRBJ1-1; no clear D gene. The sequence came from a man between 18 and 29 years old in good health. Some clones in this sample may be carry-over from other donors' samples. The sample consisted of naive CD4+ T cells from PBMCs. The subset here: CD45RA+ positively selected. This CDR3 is CASSLIPGNTEAFF. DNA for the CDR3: TGCGCCAGCAGCTTGATTCCTGGGAACACTGAAGCTTTCTTT. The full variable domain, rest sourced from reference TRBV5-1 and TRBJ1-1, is KAGVTQTPRYLIKTRGQQVTLSCSPISGHRSVSWYQQTPGQGLQFLFEYFSETQRNKGNFPGRFSGRQFSNSRSEMNVSTLELGDSALYLCASSLIPGNTEAFFGQGTRLTVV.